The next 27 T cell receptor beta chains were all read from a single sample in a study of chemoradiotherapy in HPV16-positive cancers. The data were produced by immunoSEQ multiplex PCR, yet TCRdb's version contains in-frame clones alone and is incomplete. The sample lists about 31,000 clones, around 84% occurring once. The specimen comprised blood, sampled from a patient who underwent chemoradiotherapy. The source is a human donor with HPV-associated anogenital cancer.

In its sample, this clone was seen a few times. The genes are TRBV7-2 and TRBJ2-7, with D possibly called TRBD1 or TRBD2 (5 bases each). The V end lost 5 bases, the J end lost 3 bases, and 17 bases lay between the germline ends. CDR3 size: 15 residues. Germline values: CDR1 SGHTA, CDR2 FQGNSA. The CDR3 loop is CASSPQGSADYEQYF. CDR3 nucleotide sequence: TGTGCCAGCAGCCCCCAGGGCTCAGCGGACTACGAGCAGTACTTC.

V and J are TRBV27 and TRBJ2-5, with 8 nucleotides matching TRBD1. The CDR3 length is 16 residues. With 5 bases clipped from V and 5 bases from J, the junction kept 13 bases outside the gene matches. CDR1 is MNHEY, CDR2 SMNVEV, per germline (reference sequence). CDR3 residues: CASSLWGTRTGETQYF. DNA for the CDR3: TGTGCCAGCAGTCTATGGGGAACTAGGACAGGGGAGACCCAGTACTTC.

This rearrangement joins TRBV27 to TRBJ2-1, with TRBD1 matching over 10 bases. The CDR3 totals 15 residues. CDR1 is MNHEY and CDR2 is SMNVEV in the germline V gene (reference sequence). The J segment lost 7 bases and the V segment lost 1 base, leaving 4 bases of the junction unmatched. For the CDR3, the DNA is TGTGCCAGCAGTTTATACGGGACAGGGGTGAATGAGCAGTTCTTC. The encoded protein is CASSLYGTGVNEQFF.

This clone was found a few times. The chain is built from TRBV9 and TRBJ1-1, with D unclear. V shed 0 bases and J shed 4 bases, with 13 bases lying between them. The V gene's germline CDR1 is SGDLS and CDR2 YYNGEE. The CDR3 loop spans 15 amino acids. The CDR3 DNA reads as TGTGCCAGCAGCGTAGATGCAGGCCGGGTCACTGAAGCTTTCTTT. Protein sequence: CASSVDAGRVTEAFF.

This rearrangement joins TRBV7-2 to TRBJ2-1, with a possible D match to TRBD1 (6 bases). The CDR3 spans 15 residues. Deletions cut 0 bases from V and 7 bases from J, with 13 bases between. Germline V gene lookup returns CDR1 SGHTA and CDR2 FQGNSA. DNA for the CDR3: TGTGCCAGCAGCTTAGCCGGGCCAGGGGTAAATGAGCAGTTCTTC. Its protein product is CASSLAGPGVNEQFF. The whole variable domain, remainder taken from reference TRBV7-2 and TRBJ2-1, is GAGVSQSPSNKVTEKGKDVELRCDPISGHTALYWYRQSLGQGLEFLIYFQGNSAPDKSGLPSDRFSAERTGGSVSTLTIQRTQQEDSAVYLCASSLAGPGVNEQFFGPGTRLTVL.

This CDR3 is CASSRPPRDEQYF. Here the CDR3 DNA reads TGTGCCAGCAGTCGACCCCCCCGCGACGAGCAGTACTTC. The V gene is TRBV27, the J gene TRBJ2-7; D remains ambiguous. V dropped 5 bases and J dropped 5 bases, with 13 bases sitting between them. Germline V gives CDR1 MNHEY, CDR2 SMNVEV (reference sequence). This CDR3 is 13 amino acids long.

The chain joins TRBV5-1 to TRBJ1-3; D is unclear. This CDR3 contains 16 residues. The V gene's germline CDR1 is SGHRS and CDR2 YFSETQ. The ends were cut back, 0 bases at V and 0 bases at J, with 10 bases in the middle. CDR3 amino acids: CASSLGQALSGNTIYF. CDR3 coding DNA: TGCGCCAGCAGCTTGGGGCAGGCCCTCTCTGGAAACACCATATATTTT. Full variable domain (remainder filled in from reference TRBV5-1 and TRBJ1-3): KAGVTQTPRYLIKTRGQQVTLSCSPISGHRSVSWYQQTPGQGLQFLFEYFSETQRNKGNFPGRFSGRQFSNSRSEMNVSTLELGDSALYLCASSLGQALSGNTIYFGEGSWLTVV.

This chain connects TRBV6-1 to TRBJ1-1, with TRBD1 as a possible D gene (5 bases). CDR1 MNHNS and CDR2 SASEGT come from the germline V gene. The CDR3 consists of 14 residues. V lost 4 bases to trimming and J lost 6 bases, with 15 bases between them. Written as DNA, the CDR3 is TGTGCCAGCAGTGGAGCCAGGGCAGTCGCTGAAGCTTTCTTT. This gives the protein CASSGARAVAEAFF.

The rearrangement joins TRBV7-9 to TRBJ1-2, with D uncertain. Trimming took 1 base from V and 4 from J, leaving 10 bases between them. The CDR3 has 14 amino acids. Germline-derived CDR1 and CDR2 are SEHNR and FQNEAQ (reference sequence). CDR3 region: CASSLGGKVYGYTF. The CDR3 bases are TGTGCCAGCAGCTTAGGGGGAAAGGTCTATGGCTACACCTTC.

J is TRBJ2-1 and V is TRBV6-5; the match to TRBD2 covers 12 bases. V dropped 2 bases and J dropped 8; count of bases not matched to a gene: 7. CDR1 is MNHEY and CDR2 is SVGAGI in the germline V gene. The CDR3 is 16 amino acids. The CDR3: CASSYLAGGPLYEQFF. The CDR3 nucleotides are TGTGCCAGCAGTTACCTAGCGGGGGGGCCTCTCTATGAGCAGTTCTTC.

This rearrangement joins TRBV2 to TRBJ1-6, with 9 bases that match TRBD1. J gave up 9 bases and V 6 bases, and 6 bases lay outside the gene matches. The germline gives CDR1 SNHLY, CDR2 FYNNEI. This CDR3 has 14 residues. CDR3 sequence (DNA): TGTGCCAGCAGCGGAACAGGGGGCGGTTCACCCCTCCACTTT. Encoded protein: CASSGTGGGSPLHF.

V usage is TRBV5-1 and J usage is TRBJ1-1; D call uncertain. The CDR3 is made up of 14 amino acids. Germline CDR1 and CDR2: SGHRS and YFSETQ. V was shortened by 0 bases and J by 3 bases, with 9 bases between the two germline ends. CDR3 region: CASSLVGFDTEAFF. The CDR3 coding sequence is TGCGCCAGCAGCTTGGTGGGGTTCGACACTGAAGCTTTCTTT.

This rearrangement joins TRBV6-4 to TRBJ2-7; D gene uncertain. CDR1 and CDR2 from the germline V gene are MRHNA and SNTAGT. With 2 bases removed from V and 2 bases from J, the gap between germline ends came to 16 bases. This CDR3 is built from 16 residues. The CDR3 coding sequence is TGTGCCAGCAGTGACACCCGACTGTACCAGCCCTACGAGCAGTACTTC. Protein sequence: CASSDTRLYQPYEQYF.

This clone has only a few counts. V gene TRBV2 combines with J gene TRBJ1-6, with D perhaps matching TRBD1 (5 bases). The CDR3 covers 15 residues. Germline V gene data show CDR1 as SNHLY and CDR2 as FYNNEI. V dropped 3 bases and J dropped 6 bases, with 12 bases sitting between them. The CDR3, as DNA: TGTGCCAGCAGTGACCAGGGACGCCTTAATTCACCCCTCCACTTT. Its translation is CASSDQGRLNSPLHF. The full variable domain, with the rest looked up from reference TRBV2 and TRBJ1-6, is EPEVTQTPSHQVTQMGQEVILRCVPISNHLYFYWYRQILGQKVEFLVSFYNNEISEKSEIFDDQFSVERPDGSNFTLKIRSTKLEDSAMYFCASSDQGRLNSPLHFGNGTRLTVT.

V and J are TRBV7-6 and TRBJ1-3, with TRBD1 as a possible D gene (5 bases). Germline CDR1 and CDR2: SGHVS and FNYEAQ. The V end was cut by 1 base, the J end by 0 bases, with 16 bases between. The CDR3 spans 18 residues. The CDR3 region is CASSLGGWGSRSGNTIYF. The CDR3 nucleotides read TGTGCCAGCAGCTTAGGGGGTTGGGGGAGCCGCTCTGGAAACACCATATATTTT.

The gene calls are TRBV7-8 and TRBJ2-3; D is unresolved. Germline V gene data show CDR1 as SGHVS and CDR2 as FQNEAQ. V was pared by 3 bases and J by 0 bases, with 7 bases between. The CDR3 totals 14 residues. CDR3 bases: TGTGCCAGCAGCTTTGGGTATAGCACAGATACGCAGTATTTT. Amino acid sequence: CASSFGYSTDTQYF.

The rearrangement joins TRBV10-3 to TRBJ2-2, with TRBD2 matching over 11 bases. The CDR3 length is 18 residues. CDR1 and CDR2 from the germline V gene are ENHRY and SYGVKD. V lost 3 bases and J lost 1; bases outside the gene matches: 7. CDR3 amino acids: CAISDLSTSGVNTGELFF. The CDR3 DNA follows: TGTGCCATCAGTGATCTCTCGACTAGCGGGGTGAACACCGGGGAGCTGTTTTTT.

In DNA form, the CDR3 reads TGTGCCAGCAGCCTCCGGAGTAGGACTGAAGCTTTCTTT. The encoded protein is CASSLRSRTEAFF. The genes are TRBV7-6 and TRBJ1-1; D not certain. Trimming left V 5 bases short and J 5 bases short, with 12 bases between. The CDR3 is 13 amino acids. Germline V gene sequence: CDR1 SGHVS, CDR2 FNYEAQ.

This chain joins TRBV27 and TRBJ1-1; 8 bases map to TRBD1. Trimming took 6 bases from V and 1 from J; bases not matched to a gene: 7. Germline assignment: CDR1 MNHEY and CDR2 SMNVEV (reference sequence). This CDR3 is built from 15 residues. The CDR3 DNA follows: TGTGCCAGCAGCCGAACCGGGACAGGGAACACTGAAGCTTTCTTT. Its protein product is CASSRTGTGNTEAFF.

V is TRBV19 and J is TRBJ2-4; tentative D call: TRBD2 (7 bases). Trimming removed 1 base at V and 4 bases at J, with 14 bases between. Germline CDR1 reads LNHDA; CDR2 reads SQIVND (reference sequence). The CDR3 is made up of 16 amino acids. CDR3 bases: TGTGCCAGTAGTATAGGCGGGGGCGGGTTTAAAAACATTCAGTACTTC. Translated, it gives CASSIGGGGFKNIQYF. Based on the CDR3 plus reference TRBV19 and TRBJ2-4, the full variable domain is DGGITQSPKYLFRKEGQNVTLSCEQNLNHDAMYWYRQDPGQGLRLIYYSQIVNDFQKGDIAEGYSVSREKKESFPLTVTSAQKNPTAFYLCASSIGGGGFKNIQYFGAGTRLSVL.

In DNA, the CDR3 is TGTGCCAGCAGCTCTCGGCGGGGGCAAGGTGACAATGAGCAGTTCTTC. Its protein product is CASSSRRGQGDNEQFF. The V and J genes are TRBV5-4 and TRBJ2-1, with D possibly TRBD2 on 7 matching bases. In germline, CDR1 is SGHNT, CDR2 YYREEE (reference sequence). This CDR3 is built from 16 residues. With 3 bases removed from V and 5 bases from J, the gap between germline ends came to 18 bases.

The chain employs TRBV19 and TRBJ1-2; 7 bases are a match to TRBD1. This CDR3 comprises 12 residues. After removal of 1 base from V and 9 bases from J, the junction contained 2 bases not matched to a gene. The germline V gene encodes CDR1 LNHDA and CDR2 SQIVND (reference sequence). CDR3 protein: CASSIGDRRYTF. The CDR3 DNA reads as TGTGCCAGTAGTATAGGGGACAGACGCTACACCTTC.

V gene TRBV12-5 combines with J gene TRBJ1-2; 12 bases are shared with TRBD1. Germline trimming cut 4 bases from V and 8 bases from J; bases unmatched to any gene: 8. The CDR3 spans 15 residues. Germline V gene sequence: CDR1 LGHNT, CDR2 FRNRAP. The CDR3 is CASGSSGTGGGGYTF. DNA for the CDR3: TGTGCTAGTGGTTCCTCCGGGACAGGGGGCGGAGGCTACACCTTC.

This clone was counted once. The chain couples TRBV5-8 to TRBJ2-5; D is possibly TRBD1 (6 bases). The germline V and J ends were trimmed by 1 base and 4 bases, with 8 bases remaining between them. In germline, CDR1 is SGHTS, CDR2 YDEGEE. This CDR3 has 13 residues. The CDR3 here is CASSLSGAETQYF. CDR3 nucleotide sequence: TGTGCCAGCAGCTTGTCAGGGGCAGAGACCCAGTACTTC. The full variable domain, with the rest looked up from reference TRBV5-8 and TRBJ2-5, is EAGVTQSPTHLIKTRGQQATLRCSPISGHTSVYWYQQALGLGLQFLLWYDEGEERNRGNFPPRFSGRQFPNYSSELNVNALELEDSALYLCASSLSGAETQYFGPGTRLLVL.

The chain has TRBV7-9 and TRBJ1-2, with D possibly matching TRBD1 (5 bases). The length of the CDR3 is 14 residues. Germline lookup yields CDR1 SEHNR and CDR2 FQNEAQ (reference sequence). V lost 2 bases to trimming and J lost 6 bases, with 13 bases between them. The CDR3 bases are TGTGCCAGCAGCTTAATGGCAGGGACGCATGGCTACACCTTC. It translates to CASSLMAGTHGYTF.

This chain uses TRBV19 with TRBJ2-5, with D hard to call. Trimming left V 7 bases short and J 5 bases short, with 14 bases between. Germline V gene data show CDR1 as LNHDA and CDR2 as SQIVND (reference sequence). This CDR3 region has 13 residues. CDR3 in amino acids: CASKNSARETQYF. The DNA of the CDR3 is TGTGCCAGTAAAAATTCGGCCCGGGAGACCCAGTACTTC.

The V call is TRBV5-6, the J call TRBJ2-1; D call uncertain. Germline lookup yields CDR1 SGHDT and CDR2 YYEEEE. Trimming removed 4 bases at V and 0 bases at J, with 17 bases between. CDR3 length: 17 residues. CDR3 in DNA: TGTGCCAGCAGCGAACAATTGACGGTGAGCTCCTACAATGAGCAGTTCTTC. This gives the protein CASSEQLTVSSYNEQFF. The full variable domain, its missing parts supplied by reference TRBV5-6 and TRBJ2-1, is DAGVTQSPTHLIKTRGQQVTLRCSPKSGHDTVSWYQQALGQGPQFIFQYYEEEERQRGNFPDRFSGHQFPNYSSELNVNALLLGDSALYLCASSEQLTVSSYNEQFFGPGTRLTVL.